Each of the 14 T cell receptor beta chains below was sequenced from the same sample in a study of breast tumors, draining lymph nodes, adjacent tissues. Breast cancer patients provided tissue from their axillary draining lymph nodes. TCRdb fed the multiplex PCR reads into MiXCR, producing one record per CDR3 protein. Here the sample spans under 250,000 distinct CDR3 sequences, 32% being singletons. The material sequenced was axillary lymph node tissue. The receptor set was obtained from a female donor with breast cancer. Some clones in this sample may be carry-over from other donors' samples.

Ten or more counts support this clonotype. The chain carries TRBV7-9 and TRBJ2-1; the D is unclear. The CDR3 extends over 15 amino acids. Germline V gene sequence: CDR1 SEHNR, CDR2 FQNEAQ (reference sequence). Trimming shortened V by 1 base and J by 6 bases, and 13 bases separated the two germline ends. In nucleotides, the CDR3 is TGTGCCAGCAGCTTAGGTCCCGCGACAAGCAATGAGCAGTTCTTC. It codes for CASSLGPATSNEQFF.

This clonotype appeared many times. The chain recombines TRBV2 with TRBJ2-7; 7 bases align to TRBD1. J was trimmed by 7 bases and V by 7 bases; bases with no gene match: 10. This CDR3 region has 13 residues. Germline assignment: CDR1 SNHLY and CDR2 FYNNEI. The DNA for the CDR3 is TGTGCCAGCATTCTCGACAGGGCTCGGGAGCAGTACTTC. This gives the protein CASILDRAREQYF.

This sequence joins TRBV6-5 and TRBJ2-7; tentative D call: TRBD2 (6 bases). Germline V gene lookup returns CDR1 MNHEY and CDR2 SVGAGI. Trimming pared 5 bases from V and 5 bases from J, leaving 22 bases between. The CDR3 length is 16 residues. DNA of the CDR3: TGTGCCAGCAGTCCTACGGACTACTCAATAGTGGACGAGCAGTACTTC. Residues: CASSPTDYSIVDEQYF.

At least ten counts were recorded for this clonotype. This rearrangement joins TRBV6-2 or TRBV6-3 to TRBJ2-3; 8 bases match TRBD1. The CDR3 loop spans 14 amino acids. CDR1 and CDR2 from the germline V gene are MNHEY and SVGEGT. After removal of 5 bases from V and 3 bases from J, the junction contained 4 bases not matched to a gene. The CDR3 region is CASSQRTGTDTQYF. The CDR3 DNA is TGTGCCAGCAGTCAGAGGACAGGGACAGATACGCAGTATTTT.

V is TRBV6-6 and J is TRBJ2-5, with TRBD2 matching over 8 bases. Germline values: CDR1 MNHNY, CDR2 SVGAGI (reference sequence). Unmatched junction bases numbered 7, after V lost 6 bases and J lost 4 bases. The CDR3 has 14 amino acids. The CDR3 is CASSPIAGRETQYF. The CDR3 DNA is TGTGCCAGCAGCCCCATAGCGGGAAGAGAGACCCAGTACTTC.

In its sample, this clonotype was seen many times. This chain connects TRBV4-3 to TRBJ2-1, with a possible D match to TRBD2 (7 bases). Trimming removed 3 bases at V and 8 bases at J, with 20 bases between. The CDR3 is made up of 16 amino acids. Per the germline V gene, CDR1 is LGHNA and CDR2 is YSLEER. The DNA of the CDR3 is TGCGCCAGCAGCCAGGGAAGGAGCGGGGAGGGGGATGAGCAGTTCTTC. This encodes CASSQGRSGEGDEQFF.

This clonotype showed up many times. The chain links TRBV6-2 or TRBV6-3 to TRBJ2-7; 11 nucleotides match TRBD2. CDR1 is MNHEY, CDR2 SVGEGT, per germline. This CDR3 is 14 amino acids long. J gave up 3 bases and V 6 bases, and 4 bases lay outside the gene matches. The CDR3 DNA reads as TGTGCCAGCAGCCGACTAGCGGGGCTCTACGAGCAGTACTTC. It translates to CASSRLAGLYEQYF.

With regard to this clonotype: The conserved phenylalanine or tryptophan normally closing the CDR3 is absent here, so this likely arose from a read error. J is TRBJ2-7 and V is TRBV27; unclear D gene. V was shortened by 3 bases and J by 2 bases, with 11 bases between the two germline ends. This CDR3 is 14 amino acids long. The V gene's germline CDR1 is MNHEY and CDR2 SMNVEV (reference sequence). The CDR3 here is CASSFKGRTYEQYS. DNA of the CDR3: TGTGCCAGCAGTTTTAAAGGCAGGACCTACGAGCAGTACTCC.

This clonotype was counted between two and nine times. This chain connects TRBV28 to TRBJ1-3; D not resolved. CDR1 is MDHEN, CDR2 SYDVKM, per germline. The germline V and J ends were trimmed by 5 bases and 5 bases, with 7 bases remaining between them. There are 12 residues in the CDR3. The DNA for the CDR3 is TGTGCCAGCAGTCAAGTAAGAAACACCATATATTTT. Amino acid sequence: CASSQVRNTIYF.

The chain joins TRBV12-3 or TRBV12-4 to TRBJ2-5; no definite D call. Deletions cut 7 bases from V and 0 bases from J, with 18 bases between. CDR3 length equals 16 residues. The CDR3: CASTPHEARYQETQYF. As DNA, the CDR3 is TGTGCCAGCACCCCCCATGAAGCGAGGTACCAAGAGACCCAGTACTTC.

About this clonotype: A much more abundant neighbour one base away suggests this may be a read error. V is TRBV6-1 and J is TRBJ2-7; perhaps TRBD1 as D (6 bases). Trimming shortened V by 8 bases and J by 3 bases, and 23 bases separated the two germline ends. This CDR3 is 16 amino acids long. Per the germline V gene, CDR1 is MNHNS and CDR2 is SASEGT. This CDR3 is CASDCPNRARGYEQYF. The DNA of the CDR3 is TGTGCCAGCGATTGCCCTAACAGGGCCCGTGGCTACGAGCAGTACTTC.

V and J are TRBV11-3 and TRBJ1-3; no firm D call. The CDR3 spans 17 residues. Trimming cost V 5 bases and J 8 bases, with 25 bases left between them. Germline CDR1 reads SGHNT; CDR2 reads YENEEA. CDR3 sequence reads: CASSPAGLGAYGYTIYF. CDR3 sequence (DNA): TGTGCCAGCAGCCCGGCCGGGTTGGGCGCCTATGGCTACACCATATATTTT. Filled out from reference TRBV11-3 and TRBJ1-3, the complete variable domain reads EAGVVQSPRYKIIEKKQPVAFWCNPISGHNTLYWYLQNLGQGPELLIRYENEEAVDDSQLPKDRFSAERLKGVDSTLKIQPAELGDSAVYLCASSPAGLGAYGYTIYFGEGSWLTVV.

This clonotype was picked up many times. The gene calls are TRBV28 and TRBJ2-5, with D perhaps being TRBD1 or TRBD2 (5 bases each). Deletions cut 4 bases from V and 7 bases from J, with 28 bases between. CDR1 is MDHEN and CDR2 is SYDVKM in the germline V gene. The CDR3 spans 18 residues. The CDR3 DNA reads TGTGCCAGCAGTTCACACCTCTTCCGGGACGCCTTCTTTGGGACCCAGTACTTC. It translates to CASSSHLFRDAFFGTQYF.

The chain is built from TRBV6-5 and TRBJ2-3; 13 positions match TRBD2. This CDR3 has 14 residues. In germline, CDR1 is MNHEY, CDR2 SVGAGI. Germline trimming cut 6 bases from V and 5 bases from J; bases unmatched to any gene: 2. The CDR3 reads CASRLAGGGDTQYF. The CDR3 DNA sequence: TGTGCCAGCAGACTAGCGGGAGGGGGAGATACGCAGTATTTT.